This T cell receptor (beta chain) was sequenced for a study of OX40 agonist ivuxolimab in advanced cancers. In the study overall: Dose-escalation patients suffered from hepatocellular carcinoma, melanoma, renal cell or head and neck cancer.

TCRdb keeps only in-frame clones here, not all; method: immunoSEQ multiplex PCR. The data contain just over 60,000 clones, about 92% of them singletons. Trimming removed 4 bases from V and 7 bases from J, with 13 bases in between. Germline V gives CDR1 SQVTM, CDR2 ANQGSEA. The CDR3 has 13 amino acids. The origin of this receptor is an adult with an advanced solid tumor such as melanoma, head and neck, liver or kidney cancer. Here the sequenced sample was CD4+ or CD8+ T cells sorted from blood, taken in a trial of the OX40 agonist ivuxolimab. The chain uses TRBV29-1 and TRBJ2-2; D may be TRBD1 (5 bases). DNA of the CDR3: TGCAGCGTTGTAAGGCAGGGAATCGGGGAGCTGTTTTTT. This translates into CSVVRQGIGELFF.